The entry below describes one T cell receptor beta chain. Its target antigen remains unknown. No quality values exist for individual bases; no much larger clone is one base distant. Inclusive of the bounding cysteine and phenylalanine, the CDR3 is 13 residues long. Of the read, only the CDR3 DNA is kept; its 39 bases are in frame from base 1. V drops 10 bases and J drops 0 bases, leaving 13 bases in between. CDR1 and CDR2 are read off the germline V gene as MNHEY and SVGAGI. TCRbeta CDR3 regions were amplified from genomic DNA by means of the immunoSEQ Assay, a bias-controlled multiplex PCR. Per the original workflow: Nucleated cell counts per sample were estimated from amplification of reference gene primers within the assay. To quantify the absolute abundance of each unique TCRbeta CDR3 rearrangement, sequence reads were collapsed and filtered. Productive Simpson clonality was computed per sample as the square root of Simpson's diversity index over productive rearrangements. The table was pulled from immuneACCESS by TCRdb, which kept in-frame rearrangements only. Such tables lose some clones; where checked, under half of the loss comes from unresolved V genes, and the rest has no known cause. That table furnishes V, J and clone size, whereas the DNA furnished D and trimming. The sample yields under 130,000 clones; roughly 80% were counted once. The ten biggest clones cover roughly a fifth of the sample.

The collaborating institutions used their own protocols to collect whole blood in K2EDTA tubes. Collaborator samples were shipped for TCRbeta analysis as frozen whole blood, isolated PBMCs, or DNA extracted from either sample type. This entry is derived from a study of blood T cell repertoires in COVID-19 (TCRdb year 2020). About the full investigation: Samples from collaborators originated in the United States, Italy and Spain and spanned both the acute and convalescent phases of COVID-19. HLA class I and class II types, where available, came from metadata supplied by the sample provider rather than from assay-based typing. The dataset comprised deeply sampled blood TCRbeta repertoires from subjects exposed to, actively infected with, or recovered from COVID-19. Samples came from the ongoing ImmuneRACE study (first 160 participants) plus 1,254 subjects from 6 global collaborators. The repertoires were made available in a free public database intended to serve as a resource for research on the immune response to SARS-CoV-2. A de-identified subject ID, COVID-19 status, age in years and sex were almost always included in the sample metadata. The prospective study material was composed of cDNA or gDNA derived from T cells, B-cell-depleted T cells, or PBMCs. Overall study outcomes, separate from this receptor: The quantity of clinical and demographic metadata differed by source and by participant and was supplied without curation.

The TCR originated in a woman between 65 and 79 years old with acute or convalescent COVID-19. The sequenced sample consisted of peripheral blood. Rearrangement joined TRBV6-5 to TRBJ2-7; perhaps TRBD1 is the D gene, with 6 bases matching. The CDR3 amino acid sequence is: CATQGQVSYEQYF. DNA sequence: TGTGCCACTCAGGGACAAGTCTCCTACGAGCAGTACTTC.